The present T cell receptor beta chain was sequenced within a study of blood T cell repertoires in COVID-19. Across the study: PBMCs, B-cell-depleted T cells, or T cells provided the cDNA or gDNA that made up the material.

Those enrolled in Seattle joined during active infection and were followed longitudinally afterward. This clone was seen only a few times. Sequencing used immunoSEQ multiplex PCR; TCRdb keeps in-frame clones, though not all of them. The sample records roughly 160,000 clones, 75% to 85% being singletons. Germline trimming cut 5 bases from V and 6 bases from J; bases unmatched to any gene: 4. The V gene's germline CDR1 is LGHNA and CDR2 YNFKEQ. The CDR3 loop spans 13 amino acids. This receptor was taken from a woman aged 55-75 years with COVID-19, enrolled during active disease. The V and J genes are TRBV4-2 and TRBJ2-3; TRBD2 agrees at 8 bases. The sequenced material came from peripheral blood. This CDR3 reads CASSSRTSDTQYF. The CDR3 region has the DNA TGTGCCAGCAGCTCTCGGACTAGCGATACGCAGTATTTT.